This T cell receptor beta chain was recorded in a study of early T cells in non-severe SARS-CoV-2 infection. On the study more broadly: The input, bulk RNA from unsorted whole blood, was sequenced, and chains were unpaired.

CDR1 and CDR2 from the germline V gene are SGHVS and FQNEAQ. Between the trimmed V and J ends, which lost 5 bases and 4 bases, there was a span of 14 bases. This CDR3 is built from 14 residues. Attached unique molecular identifiers marked individual cDNA molecules. MiXCR was run by TCRdb on the 5' RACE reads, yielding one entry per CDR3 protein. This table holds 70,000 or so distinct CDR3 sequences, about 12% found once. Whole-study results and caveats: VDJdb matches were skewed toward anti-spike CD8 T cell responses.

This clonotype was seen a handful of times. Its antigen is unidentified. The TCR comes from an adult who was a healthcare worker with PCR-confirmed SARS-CoV-2 infection or an uninfected control (not recorded which). Source material: whole blood. The chain is built from TRBV7-8 and TRBJ1-1; D uncertain. The CDR3 sequence: CASSLRPESTEAFF. CDR3 sequence (DNA): TGTGCCAGCAGCCTCAGACCTGAGAGCACTGAAGCTTTCTTT. The whole variable domain, filled in from reference TRBV7-8 and TRBJ1-1, reads GAGVSQSPRYKVAKRGQDVALRCDPISGHVSLFWYQQALGQGPEFLTYFQNEAQLDKSGLPSDRFFAERPEGSVSTLKIQRTQQEDSAVYLCASSLRPESTEAFFGQGTRLTVV.